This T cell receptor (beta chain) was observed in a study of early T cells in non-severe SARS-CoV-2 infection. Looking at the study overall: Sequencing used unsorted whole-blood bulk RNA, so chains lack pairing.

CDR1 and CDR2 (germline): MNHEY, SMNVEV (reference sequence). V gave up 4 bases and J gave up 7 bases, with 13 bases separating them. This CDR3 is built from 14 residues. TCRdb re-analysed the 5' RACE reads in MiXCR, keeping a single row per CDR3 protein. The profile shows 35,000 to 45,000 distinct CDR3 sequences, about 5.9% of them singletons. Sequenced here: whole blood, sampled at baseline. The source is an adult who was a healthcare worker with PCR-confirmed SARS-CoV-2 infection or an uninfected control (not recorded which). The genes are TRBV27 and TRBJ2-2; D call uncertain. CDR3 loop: CASSYGVAVGELFF. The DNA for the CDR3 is TGTGCCAGCAGTTATGGGGTGGCAGTCGGGGAGCTGTTTTTT.